One and the same sample provided the 8 T cell receptor beta chains below, sequenced in a study of cytomegalovirus exposure and HLA in healthy donors. Sequencing was performed with immunoSEQ multiplex PCR; in TCRdb, only in-frame clones are kept and a portion is missing. Of around 71,000 clones in the sample, 85% to 95% were seen once. What was sequenced was PBMCs. The receptor set was obtained from a young man in good health and CMV-seropositive.

V and J are TRBV6-5 and TRBJ2-5; 8 nucleotides line up with TRBD2. Germline-derived CDR1 and CDR2 are MNHEY and SVGAGI. This CDR3 has 14 amino acids. After removal of 5 bases from V and 4 bases from J, the junction contained 6 bases not matched to a gene. The CDR3 bases are TGTGCCAGCAGTCCGGGGGGGGCCAGAGAGACCCAGTACTTC. Protein sequence: CASSPGGARETQYF.

V and J are TRBV30 and TRBJ2-2; D not certain. Trimming stripped 0 bases from V and 6 bases from J, with 14 bases between. The CDR3 runs to 15 residues. Looked up from germline, CDR1 is GTSNPN and CDR2 is SVGIG (reference sequence). The CDR3 bases are TGTGCCTGGAGTGTAGCTTCCCTCCTGGCCGGGGAGCTGTTTTTT. Residues: CAWSVASLLAGELFF.

The chain carries TRBV6-1 and TRBJ2-7; 7 bases fit TRBD1. In germline, CDR1 is MNHNS, CDR2 SASEGT. V shed 6 bases, J shed 6 bases, and the junction held 8 bases outside the gene matches. The CDR3 is made up of 13 amino acids. The CDR3 DNA follows: TGTGCCAGCAGCAGGACAGGATTTTTCGAGCAGTACTTC. Translated, it gives CASSRTGFFEQYF.

The chain links TRBV28 to TRBJ1-1, with D possibly TRBD1 on 6 matching bases. CDR3 size: 13 residues. CDR1 and CDR2 (germline): MDHEN, SYDVKM. V lost 5 bases and J 11 bases, leaving 18 bases between the germline ends. CDR3 in DNA: TGTGCCAGCAGTACCCAGACAGGACGTGGGGCTTTCTTT. As protein: CASSTQTGRGAFF.

The CDR3 here is CATRPGHEAFF. The CDR3 DNA sequence: TGCGCCACAAGGCCGGGTCATGAAGCTTTCTTT. The chain recombines TRBV23-1 with TRBJ1-1; no clear D gene. TRBV23-1 is designated an ORF whose function remains uncertain. This CDR3 spans 11 amino acids. The V and J ends lost 10 bases and 7 bases respectively, with 13 bases between them.

The rearrangement joins TRBV19 to TRBJ2-7, with 9 bases matching TRBD1. CDR1 LNHDA and CDR2 SQIVND come from the germline V gene (reference sequence). Trimming at V came to 5 bases and at J to 3 bases, leaving 8 bases not matched to a gene. This CDR3 has 15 residues. The CDR3 sequence is CASSPPGQGRYEQYF. The CDR3 DNA follows: TGTGCCAGTAGTCCTCCCGGACAGGGGCGCTACGAGCAGTACTTC. Full variable domain (missing parts from reference TRBV19 and TRBJ2-7): DGGITQSPKYLFRKEGQNVTLSCEQNLNHDAMYWYRQDPGQGLRLIYYSQIVNDFQKGDIAEGYSVSREKKESFPLTVTSAQKNPTAFYLCASSPPGQGRYEQYFGPGTRLTVT.

The chain links TRBV5-1 to TRBJ2-7; the D gene is possibly TRBD2 (5 bases). CDR1 is SGHRS, CDR2 YFSETQ, per germline. Trimming left V 0 bases short and J 5 bases short, with 18 bases between. The CDR3 spans 16 residues. CDR3: CASSLESPGFRHEQYF. The DNA for the CDR3 is TGCGCCAGCAGCTTGGAATCTCCGGGGTTCCGCCACGAGCAGTACTTC.

DNA for the CDR3: TGCGCCACCCGCTTCGGGGATACGCAGTATTTT. It is translated as CATRFGDTQYF. This sequence joins TRBV10-2 and TRBJ2-3, with D uncertain. Between the trimmed V and J ends, which lost 10 bases and 6 bases, there was a span of 11 bases. The CDR3 contains 11 residues. Germline-derived CDR1 and CDR2 are WSHSY and SAAADI.